This T cell receptor (beta chain) stems from a study of CD8 T cells in ankylosing spondylitis. General observations from the study: Clones linked to disease, bearing a CD8+ phenotype, were relatively rare in peripheral blood. Typical of ankylosing spondylitis blood, it appeared, was a TCR beta motif of eight highly homologous variants.

CDR1 SGHRS and CDR2 YFSETQ come from the germline V gene. This CDR3 contains 16 residues. The trim removed 0 bases at V and 6 bases at J, leaving 10 bases unmatched. TCRdb reprocessed the 5' RACE reads via MiXCR and lists one record per CDR3 protein. The sample consists of some 120,000 distinct CDR3 sequences, 7% of them appearing once. This clonotype has at least ten counts. What it recognizes is unknown. Source material: blood, either unsorted or a sorted T cell fraction (not recorded which). This clonotype originated in a male donor with ankylosing spondylitis or in good health (not recorded which). V gene TRBV5-1 combines with J gene TRBJ1-2, with 8 bases matching TRBD1. DNA of the CDR3: TGCGCCAGCAGCTTGGCCCCAGGACAGGGTCTGGATGGCTACACCTTC. This codes for CASSLAPGQGLDGYTF.